This T cell receptor (beta chain) is from a study of long-term antiretroviral therapy in people with HIV. As regards this clone: No antigen is known for it.

The authors ran the immunoSEQ assay, v3.0, at survey level. Samples were sequenced targeting about 35,000-50,000 T-cell genomes each. Libraries were prepared by immunoSEQ multiplex PCR; TCRdb keeps only in-frame clonotypes and omits some of them. The profile covers around 20,000 clones, with roughly 80% appearing a single time and 5.6% taken by the ten largest. Study conclusions and caveats: Samples were collected from the mid-2000s to the late 2010s under possibly less effective ART regimens.

The sequencing used unsorted PBMCs, collected 0.2 years after starting antiretroviral therapy. The receptor was isolated from a young woman with HIV.

The CDR3 DNA reads TGTGCCAGCAGCCTCGGCGGGAACACTGAAGCTTTCTTT. Protein: CASSLGGNTEAFF. This chain connects TRBV4-2 to TRBJ1-1, with D unresolved. V lost 4 bases and J 1 base, leaving 7 bases between the germline ends. Germline V gives CDR1 LGHNA, CDR2 YNFKEQ. The CDR3 is 13 residues long.